Presented here are 27 T cell receptor beta chains from one specimen sequenced in a study of technical replicates of blood from several donors. This table comes from immunoSEQ multiplex PCR, and its TCRdb copy is limited to in-frame clones, with some not included. This sample has approximately 89,000 clones, with 94% found just once. The sample was T cells isolated from PBMCs. The receptor set was obtained from a human donor in good health.

V usage is TRBV6-1 and J usage is TRBJ2-5, with D tentatively TRBD1 (7 bases). From germline, CDR1 is MNHNS and CDR2 SASEGT. V was trimmed by 1 base and J by 1 base, leaving 19 bases between them. CDR3 size: 18 residues. The CDR3 nucleotides are TGTGCCAGCAGTGAAGGATCGTGGGCAGGGGGGTTCCAAGAGACCCAGTACTTC. This gives the protein CASSEGSWAGGFQETQYF.

The chain couples TRBV28 to TRBJ2-7; the match to TRBD2 covers 13 bases. Losses at the gene ends were 5 bases for V and 4 bases for J; bases not matched to a gene: 8. The length of the CDR3 is 16 residues. Germline V CDR1 and CDR2: MDHEN, SYDVKM. The CDR3 protein is CASSRGLAGPTYEQYF. In DNA, the CDR3 is TGTGCCAGCAGTAGGGGACTAGCGGGACCTACTTACGAGCAGTACTTC.

This chain uses TRBV5-1 with TRBJ2-7; D not resolved. Germline V CDR1 and CDR2: SGHRS, YFSETQ. V was cut by 0 bases and J by 4 bases, with 5 bases left in between. This CDR3 is 12 amino acids long. The CDR3 DNA is TGCGCCAGCAGCTTGGACCGGTACGAGCAGTACTTC. The encoded protein is CASSLDRYEQYF.

J is TRBJ2-7 and V is TRBV5-1; 12 bases match TRBD2. V lost 2 bases to trimming and J lost 5 bases; unmatched junction nucleotides: 14. The CDR3 runs 18 residues. Per germline, CDR1 SGHRS and CDR2 YFSETQ. The DNA for the CDR3 is TGCGCCAGCAGCTTCCTACCGACCCTAGCGGGAGGGGGAAACGAGCAGTACTTC. Protein product: CASSFLPTLAGGGNEQYF.

This clone appeared a single time. This sequence joins TRBV2 and TRBJ1-1; the match to TRBD1 covers 8 bases. The CDR3 spans 14 residues. Trimming at V came to 4 bases and at J to 2 bases, leaving 3 bases not matched to a gene. Germline V gene data show CDR1 as SNHLY and CDR2 as FYNNEI. CDR3 nucleotides: TGTGCCAGCAGTGTTCAGGGGGCTAACACTGAAGCTTTCTTT. Its translation is CASSVQGANTEAFF. The whole variable domain, remainder taken from reference TRBV2 and TRBJ1-1, is EPEVTQTPSHQVTQMGQEVILRCVPISNHLYFYWYRQILGQKVEFLVSFYNNEISEKSEIFDDQFSVERPDGSNFTLKIRSTKLEDSAMYFCASSVQGANTEAFFGQGTRLTVV.

CDR3 DNA sequence: TGCGCCAGCAGTCAAAATACCCGACTAGCCCCCTACAATGAGCAGTTCTTC. The encoded protein is CASSQNTRLAPYNEQFF. V usage is TRBV23-1 and J usage is TRBJ2-1; 7 bases fit TRBD2. TRBV23-1 is known as an ORF, though its function is uncertain. This CDR3 has 17 residues. With V trimmed by 2 bases and J by 2 bases, 9 bases remained unmatched.

This clone was seen a single time. The chain employs TRBV2 and TRBJ2-1; 7 bases are a match to TRBD2. The CDR3 consists of 15 residues. CDR1 is SNHLY and CDR2 is FYNNEI in the germline V gene. The junction had 2 bases not matched to a gene; V was cut back by 3 bases and J by 0 bases. The CDR3 here is CASSEGGSSYNEQFF. Here the CDR3 DNA reads TGTGCCAGCAGTGAGGGAGGGAGCTCCTACAATGAGCAGTTCTTC.

The chain combines TRBV29-1 with TRBJ2-1; TRBD2 is a possible D gene (5 bases). This CDR3 contains 14 residues. V was pared by 7 bases and J by 1 base, with 14 bases between. Germline CDR1 SQVTM, CDR2 ANQGSEA. The CDR3 DNA sequence: TGCAGCGCCAGGACTGCCCTTTCCTACAATGAGCAGTTCTTC. This translates into CSARTALSYNEQFF.

This chain joins TRBV5-6 and TRBJ1-1, with D uncertain. The V end was cut by 6 bases, the J end by 1 base, with 10 bases between. This CDR3 region has 13 residues. CDR1 SGHDT and CDR2 YYEEEE come from the germline V gene. The CDR3 region is CASIPRENTEAFF. For the CDR3, the DNA is TGTGCCAGCATTCCTCGGGAGAACACTGAAGCTTTCTTT.

This rearrangement joins TRBV11-2 to TRBJ2-1, with D possibly being TRBD2 (6 bases). Germline V gene sequence: CDR1 SGHAT, CDR2 FQNNGV. CDR3 length equals 17 residues. Between the trimmed V and J ends, which lost 5 bases and 3 bases, there was a span of 20 bases. The CDR3 loop is CASSAGREGYRYNEQFF. The CDR3 coding sequence is TGTGCCAGCAGCGCCGGGAGAGAGGGGTATCGCTACAATGAGCAGTTCTTC.

The chain combines TRBV19 with TRBJ1-1; D is possibly TRBD1 (5 bases). Trimming cost V 1 base and J 1 base, with 10 bases left between them. Germline loops: CDR1 LNHDA, CDR2 SQIVND (reference sequence). This CDR3 has 15 amino acids. The CDR3 spells CASSIAPTGNTEAFF. The DNA of the CDR3 is TGTGCCAGTAGTATAGCCCCTACAGGGAACACTGAAGCTTTCTTT. Full variable domain (rest looked up from reference TRBV19 and TRBJ1-1): DGGITQSPKYLFRKEGQNVTLSCEQNLNHDAMYWYRQDPGQGLRLIYYSQIVNDFQKGDIAEGYSVSREKKESFPLTVTSAQKNPTAFYLCASSIAPTGNTEAFFGQGTRLTVV.

The rearrangement joins TRBV11-2 to TRBJ1-1; D remains unclear. The CDR3 has 12 amino acids. V lost 0 bases to trimming and J lost 8 bases, with 7 bases between them. Germline V gives CDR1 SGHAT, CDR2 FQNNGV. The DNA for the CDR3 is TGTGCCAGCAGCTTAGATTTAGTAGAAGCTTTCTTT. Translated, it gives CASSLDLVEAFF.

The V gene is TRBV28, the J gene TRBJ2-1; D is unclear. V lost 6 bases, J lost 0 bases, and 12 bases lay in between. There are 15 residues in the CDR3. CDR1 is MDHEN, CDR2 SYDVKM, per germline. The DNA for the CDR3 is TGTGCCAGCAGACTCGCGTATCGCTCCTACAATGAGCAGTTCTTC. The encoded protein is CASRLAYRSYNEQFF.

The DNA of the CDR3 is TGTGCCAGCAGCTTGCTGGACAGGGGGTGGACAGATACGCAGTATTTT. This gives the protein CASSLLDRGWTDTQYF. This rearrangement joins TRBV5-6 to TRBJ2-3, with TRBD1 matching over 10 bases. V shed 1 base, J shed 3 bases, and the junction held 5 bases outside the gene matches. Germline-derived CDR1 and CDR2 are SGHDT and YYEEEE. This CDR3 has 16 residues.

The chain links TRBV28 to TRBJ2-7, with D tentatively TRBD2 (7 bases). V lost 5 bases and J lost 4, with 24 bases in between. The CDR3 runs 17 residues. CDR1 and CDR2 from the germline V gene are MDHEN and SYDVKM. DNA for the CDR3: TGTGCCAGCAGTAGCGGGACCAGGGGCAGGGGTTTATACGAGCAGTACTTC. It specifies CASSSGTRGRGLYEQYF.

This chain connects TRBV11-3 to TRBJ2-2, with D maybe TRBD1 (5 bases). This CDR3 has 16 amino acids. Germline V gene lookup returns CDR1 SGHNT and CDR2 YENEEA. V lost 1 base, J lost 6 bases, and 15 bases lay in between. In nucleotides, the CDR3 is TGTGCCAGCAGCTTAGCAGGGCTCAGTGGTTCCGGGGAGCTGTTTTTT. Its protein product is CASSLAGLSGSGELFF.

The chain carries TRBV7-2 and TRBJ1-4; 8 bases match TRBD1. The CDR3 spans 15 residues. Looked up from germline, CDR1 is SGHTA and CDR2 is FQGNSA. Germline trimming cut 4 bases from V and 3 bases from J; bases unmatched to any gene: 4. The CDR3 loop reads CASSWQGAANEKLFF. CDR3 bases: TGTGCCAGCAGCTGGCAGGGGGCTGCTAATGAAAAACTGTTTTTT. The variable domain in full, with the rest retrieved from reference TRBV7-2 and TRBJ1-4, is GAGVSQSPSNKVTEKGKDVELRCDPISGHTALYWYRQSLGQGLEFLIYFQGNSAPDKSGLPSDRFSAERTGGSVSTLTIQRTQQEDSAVYLCASSWQGAANEKLFFGSGTQLSVL.

This sequence joins TRBV19 and TRBJ2-2; 9 nucleotides agree with TRBD1. Germline V CDR1 and CDR2: LNHDA, SQIVND (reference sequence). After removal of 0 bases from V and 4 bases from J, the junction contained 3 bases not matched to a gene. The CDR3 runs to 16 residues. DNA of the CDR3: TGTGCCAGTAGTATAGATGGGACAGGGATCACCGGGGAGCTGTTTTTT. It encodes CASSIDGTGITGELFF.

The chain has TRBV28 and TRBJ2-3; D not certain. The length of the CDR3 is 14 residues. Germline V gene sequence: CDR1 MDHEN, CDR2 SYDVKM. The V and J ends lost 7 bases and 3 bases respectively, with 14 bases between them. The CDR3 DNA sequence: TGTGCCAGCACCCATGAGGTGATAACAGATACGCAGTATTTT. Protein sequence: CASTHEVITDTQYF. Full variable domain (outside the CDR3, taken from reference TRBV28 and TRBJ2-3): DVKVTQSSRYLVKRTGEKVFLECVQDMDHENMFWYRQDPGLGLRLIYFSYDVKMKEKGDIPEGYSVSREKKERFSLILESASTNQTSMYLCASTHEVITDTQYFGPGTRLTVL.

V gene TRBV7-6 combines with J gene TRBJ1-2; maybe TRBD1 (6 bases). This CDR3 is built from 14 residues. V was pared by 4 bases and J by 3 bases, with 12 bases between. Germline V CDR1 and CDR2: SGHVS, FNYEAQ. The CDR3 loop reads CASSSPGDHYGYTF. CDR3 nucleotides: TGTGCCAGCAGCTCCCCAGGGGATCACTATGGCTACACCTTC.

J is TRBJ1-2 and V is TRBV5-1; D is perhaps TRBD1 (6 bases). With 4 bases removed from V and 4 bases from J, the gap between germline ends came to 11 bases. This CDR3 has 13 residues. CDR1 SGHRS and CDR2 YFSETQ come from the germline V gene. Written as DNA, the CDR3 is TGCGCCAGCAGCCTAACAGGGCCCTATGGCTACACCTTC. It specifies CASSLTGPYGYTF.

The chain has TRBV9 and TRBJ1-1; D is unclear. The CDR3 runs 13 residues. From germline, CDR1 is SGDLS and CDR2 YYNGEE. V was cut by 3 bases and J by 10 bases, with 16 bases left in between. Here the CDR3 reads CASSGIRHLRAFF. Written as DNA, the CDR3 is TGTGCCAGCAGCGGAATCCGACACCTTCGAGCTTTCTTT.

The CDR3 bases are TGTGCCAGCAGCTTAGTTCGGGCAGGGGGAGTGAACACTGAAGCTTTCTTT. It encodes CASSLVRAGGVNTEAFF. The chain combines TRBV7-6 with TRBJ1-1, with 7 bases aligning to TRBD1. This CDR3 region has 17 residues. Germline assignment: CDR1 SGHVS and CDR2 FNYEAQ. Germline trimming cut 1 base from V and 0 bases from J; bases unmatched to any gene: 8.

The genes are TRBV5-1 and TRBJ2-7, with D perhaps TRBD1 (5 bases). Trimming left V 3 bases short and J 3 bases short, with 7 bases between. This CDR3 contains 12 residues. Germline V gene data show CDR1 as SGHRS and CDR2 as YFSETQ. The CDR3 DNA reads as TGCGCCAGCAGCTACGACAGCTACGAGCAGTACTTC. It codes for CASSYDSYEQYF. Combining the CDR3 with reference TRBV5-1 and TRBJ2-7 gives the whole variable domain KAGVTQTPRYLIKTRGQQVTLSCSPISGHRSVSWYQQTPGQGLQFLFEYFSETQRNKGNFPGRFSGRQFSNSRSEMNVSTLELGDSALYLCASSYDSYEQYFGPGTRLTVT.

The V and J genes are TRBV23-1 and TRBJ1-5; 8 bases match TRBD1. TRBV23-1 is classed as an ORF, of uncertain function. The CDR3 is made up of 17 amino acids. V was pared by 2 bases and J by 5 bases, with 11 bases of the junction left unmatched. The CDR3 DNA follows: TGCGCCAGCAGTCAAATTGAGGAGGACAGGGTCGATCAGCCCCAGCATTTT. It yields the protein CASSQIEEDRVDQPQHF.

The V gene is TRBV6-5, the J gene TRBJ1-2; 8 nucleotides align to TRBD1. V dropped 6 bases and J dropped 5; count of bases not matched to a gene: 8. Germline loops: CDR1 MNHEY, CDR2 SVGAGI. This CDR3 has 14 amino acids. CDR3: CASRRHGQGYGYTF. CDR3 bases: TGTGCCAGCAGACGACATGGACAGGGTTATGGCTACACCTTC.

The J gene is TRBJ1-1, the V gene TRBV11-2, with a possible D match to TRBD1 (5 bases). Per the germline V gene, CDR1 is SGHAT and CDR2 is FQNNGV. The CDR3 totals 18 residues. V dropped 5 bases and J dropped 0 bases, with 22 bases sitting between them. For the CDR3, the DNA is TGTGCCAGCAGCCCTTCTTTCCGGGGGGTGGAAATGAACACTGAAGCTTTCTTT. Amino acids: CASSPSFRGVEMNTEAFF.